These T cell receptor beta chains were read from a single sample in a study of cytomegalovirus exposure and HLA in healthy donors. TCRdb keeps only in-frame clones here, not all; method: immunoSEQ multiplex PCR. Among around 98,000 clones listed, roughly 76% were seen once. Specimen: PBMCs. The receptors were sampled from a human donor in good health. The CDR3 runs from the conserved cysteine through the conserved F or W. A D gene is named only where the DNA matches it firmly. For some rows the clone size is stated as once, few or many, or as a class when expanded; others skip it.

NA TRBD1 TRBJ1-2 TRBV10-3 TGTGCCATCAGTAAGCCGGGACAGGGGACAGATGGCTACACCTTC CAISKPGQGTDGYTF
once NA TRBJ2-1 TRBV12-5 TGTGCTAGTGGTTTGTCCTTAAAATCGGTTCGAGGGGGCTACAATGAGCAGTTCTTC CASGLSLKSVRGGYNEQFF
NA TRBD2 TRBJ2-2 TRBV11-2 TGTGCCAGCAGCTTCGGCGGGGGTGACACCGGGGAGCTGTTTTTT CASSFGGGDTGELFF
NA TRBD1 TRBJ1-1 TRBV29-1 TGCAGCGTGGGACAGACATACAACACTGAAGCTTTCTTT CSVGQTYNTEAFF
NA NA TRBJ1-1 TRBV6-1 TGTGCCAGCAGCCGACAGCTATGGGACACTGAAGCTTTCTTT CASSRQLWDTEAFF
few TRBD2 TRBJ2-7 TRBV27 TGTGCCAGCAGCGGCTCCGTAGCTAGCGGGCTAATAATTCGGGAGCAGTACTTC CASSGSVASGLIIREQYF
few TRBD2 TRBJ2-5 TRBV5-4 TGTGCCAGCAGCTTCAATAAGCGGGGGGATGGAGAGACCCAGTACTTC CASSFNKRGDGETQYF
NA NA TRBJ1-5 TRBV6-5 TGTGCCAGCAGACGGGCCCAGGGACAGCCCCAGCATTTT CASRRAQGQPQHF
NA TRBD1 TRBJ1-2 TRBV9 TGTGCCAGCAGCGGTACCGGGACAGGGCATGGCTACACCTTC CASSGTGTGHGYTF
NA TRBD1 TRBJ2-5 TRBV11-3 TGTGCCAGCAGCGCAAGCCGGACAGGGGATGGGGAGACCCAGTACTTC CASSASRTGDGETQYF
NA NA TRBJ2-7 TRBV6-1 TGTGCCAGCAGTTTAACGGGTGGTGGCCCCTACGAGCAGTACTTC CASSLTGGGPYEQYF
NA NA TRBJ1-4 TRBV2 TGTGCCAGCAGTGTGGCGACGGGAACTAATGAAAAACTGTTTTTT CASSVATGTNEKLFF
NA TRBD2 TRBJ2-7 TRBV2 TGTGCCAGCAGCCCGACTAGCGGGGGGCAGGGGGAGCAGTACTTC CASSPTSGGQGEQYF
NA TRBD1 TRBJ1-1 TRBV7-9 TGTGCCAGCAGCAAAGGGACAGGTCCTGAAGCTTTCTTT CASSKGTGPEAFF
NA NA TRBJ2-2 TRBV5-1 TGCGCCAGCAGCTTGGCCGTCCGCGCCCGAGACTTCACCGGGGAGCTGTTTTTT CASSLAVRARDFTGELFF
NA TRBD1 TRBJ2-7 TRBV7-9 TGTGCCAGCAGCTTCGGTCTAGGACAGGGGGCAGGCGAGCAGTACTTC CASSFGLGQGAGEQYF
NA TRBD1 TRBJ1-5 TRBV6-5 TGTGCCAGCAGAAAGACCTCCGGGACAGGGAGAGCCCAGCATTTT CASRKTSGTGRAQHF
NA NA TRBJ2-3 TRBV6-1 TGTGCCAGCAGAACAGGGGGCAGCGGGAGAGATACGCAGTATTTT CASRTGGSGRDTQYF
few TRBD2 TRBJ2-7 TRBV7-2 TGTGCCAGCAGCTTAGGTATTAGCGGGAGATCATACGAGCAGTACTTC CASSLGISGRSYEQYF
NA NA TRBJ2-5 TRBV29-1 TGCAGCGTTGACCCCCCCCTAGGGACCCAGTACTTC CSVDPPLGTQYF
once TRBD1 TRBJ2-7 TRBV5-4 TGTGCCAGCAGCATCGCCGACAGGGGCGATACCTACGAGCAGTACTTC CASSIADRGDTYEQYF
NA TRBD1 TRBJ1-4 TRBV6-1 TGTGCCAGCAGTGGCCGACAGGGGGCGCGTGAAAAACTGTTTTTT CASSGRQGAREKLFF
NA NA TRBJ2-2 TRBV10-1 TGCGCCAGCGGCGACGCGGCGGGGTTACAGAACACCGGGGAGCTGTTTTTT CASGDAAGLQNTGELFF
NA TRBD2 TRBJ2-1 TRBV9 TGTGCCAGCAGCGTGAATACCGGGACTAACAATGAGCAGTTCTTC CASSVNTGTNNEQFF
NA NA TRBJ2-7 TRBV6-5 TGTGCCAGCAGTTCTGGACTACCCGGGGAGTACTTC CASSSGLPGEYF
NA NA TRBJ1-6 TRBV2 TGTGCCAGCAGTATGAGCTCCTATAATTCACCCCTCCACTTT CASSMSSYNSPLHF
few NA TRBJ1-5 TRBV19 TGTGCCAGTAGTCCCGACAGTGACGGTCAGCCCCAGCATTTT CASSPDSDGQPQHF
NA TRBD1 TRBJ2-1 TRBV6-4 TGTGCCAGCAGTTCGGGGACAGGGGGGTACAATGAGCAGTTCTTC CASSSGTGGYNEQFF
NA NA TRBJ1-2 TRBV5-4 TGTGCCAGCAGCTTCCTGGGTCGTAACGGGGGCTACACCTTC CASSFLGRNGGYTF
NA NA TRBJ1-5 TRBV6-1 TGTGCCAGCAGTGAACAGGTTAATCAGCCCCAGCATTTT CASSEQVNQPQHF
once NA TRBJ1-6 TRBV2 TGTGCCAGCAGGGGAGGCACCAGCTCCTATAATTCACCCCTCCACTTT CASRGGTSSYNSPLHF
NA TRBD2 TRBJ2-2 TRBV7-7 TGTGCCAGCAGCCCAGGGACTAGCGGGAGGGGCACCGGGGAGCTGTTTTTT CASSPGTSGRGTGELFF
NA NA TRBJ2-7 TRBV7-2 TGTGCCAGCAGCTTCGGTGGTTTCTCCTACGAGCAGTACTTC CASSFGGFSYEQYF
few NA TRBJ1-1 TRBV4-3 TGCGCCAGCAGCCAAGATCTTGTTTCCGGTGGCACTGAAGCTTTCTTT CASSQDLVSGGTEAFF
NA NA TRBJ2-1 TRBV30 TGTGCCTGGAGCCGAGCACGTAGGGGAGGCGCCTACAATGAGCAGTTCTTC CAWSRARRGGAYNEQFF
few TRBD1 TRBJ1-2 TRBV2 TGTGCCAGCACTCCACGGGACAGACTAAGCTATGGCTACACCTTC CASTPRDRLSYGYTF
NA NA TRBJ2-7 TRBV5-1 TGCGCCAGCAGCTTGGTGAGAGGGGGTGACGAGCAGTACTTC CASSLVRGGDEQYF
NA TRBD1 TRBJ2-7 TRBV10-2 TGCGCCAGATGGACAGGGAGCTCCTACGAGCAGTACTTC CARWTGSSYEQYF
NA NA TRBJ2-4 TRBV2 TGTGCCAGCAGTGAGTGGGGGGATGCCAAAAACATTCAGTACTTC CASSEWGDAKNIQYF